This T cell receptor beta chain originates from a study of blood T cells in healthy people across ages. Study-level findings and limits: Among long-lived donors, naive CD4+ cells were more numerous and diversity higher than in aged donors. Changes seen in expanded clonotypes were possibly confounded by donor CMV status left unknown.

The CDR3 sequence is 16 residues long. The ends were cut back, 3 bases at V and 0 bases at J, with 12 bases in the middle. Looked up from germline, CDR1 is DFQATT and CDR2 is SNEGSKA (reference sequence). A second PCR of roughly 7 to 11 cycles used a sample-barcoded 5' primer and a J-beta primer mix. TCRdb independently ran MiXCR on the 5' RACE reads; one entry per CDR3 protein. The table includes around 1,000,000 distinct CDR3 sequences, 35% to 40% detected once. Of note for this clonotype: As yet, its antigen is unknown.

Russia was home to the donors, healthy Caucasian individuals aged roughly 6 to 90. Per sample, no less than 5.5 micrograms of total RNA were extracted. This receptor was obtained from a man aged 18 to 29 in good health. J is TRBJ1-6 and V is TRBV20-1; no clear D gene. The sample taken for sequencing was blood. The chain's CDR3 is CSARYGGSSYNSPLHF. The CDR3 DNA reads as TGCAGTGCTAGGTATGGAGGGAGCTCCTATAATTCACCCCTCCACTTT.